This is a list of T cell receptor beta chains from one sample in a study of identical twins. TCRdb fed the 5' RACE reads into MiXCR, producing one record per CDR3 protein. The repertoire has 1.5 million to 2 million distinct CDR3 sequences, about 32% of them found once; the top ten carry around 0.25%. The sample was cord blood. The source is a newborn girl in good health. The CDR3 runs from the conserved cysteine through the conserved F or W. The D gene is left open where the match is weak. Part of the rows lack a size; the others show once, few, many or a class for expanded clones.

few	TRBD1	TRBV20-1	TRBJ1-5	CSARDRDRGPNQPQHF	TGCAGTGCTAGAGATAGGGACAGGGGACCCAATCAGCCCCAGCATTTT
-	TRBD1	TRBV7-9	TRBJ1-1	CASNSGQPEAFF	TGTGCCAGCAACTCGGGACAGCCTGAAGCTTTCTTT
-	TRBD2	TRBV5-1	TRBJ2-3	CASSPEGGRTDTQYF	TGTGCCAGCAGTCCTGAAGGCGGGAGAACAGATACGCAGTATTTT
few	TRBD1	TRBV29-1	TRBJ2-1	CSVPLRDRVYNEQFF	TGCAGCGTTCCACTTCGGGACAGGGTCTACAATGAGCAGTTCTTC
-	-	TRBV4-1	TRBJ1-6	CASSQVGQNSPLHF	TGCGCCAGCAGCCAAGTAGGACAGAATTCACCCCTCCACTTT
-	-	TRBV2	TRBJ2-2	CASSVSGGELFF	TGTGCCAGCAGTGTTTCGGGAGGGGAGCTGTTTTTT
few	-	TRBV29-1	TRBJ1-2	CSVEVPPSMHGYTF	TGCAGCGTTGAAGTCCCTCCTAGCATGCATGGCTACACCTTC
-	TRBD1	TRBV5-1	TRBJ2-7	CASSLPGQPAYEQYF	TGCGCCAGCAGTCTACCGGGACAGCCCGCCTACGAGCAGTACTTC
few	-	TRBV20-1	TRBJ1-1	CSAGTRRGTEAFF	TGCAGTGCTGGGACCCGCCGCGGGACTGAAGCTTTCTTT
few	TRBD1	TRBV2	TRBJ2-6	CASTGTGGAGANVLTF	TGTGCCAGCACCGGGACAGGGGGTGCTGGGGCCAACGTCCTGACTTTC
-	TRBD2	TRBV6-1	TRBJ2-1	CASSRTSGDQQFF	TGTGCCAGCAGCCGTACTAGCGGGGATCAGCAGTTCTTC
-	-	TRBV5-1	TRBJ2-3	CASSLVLGGTDTQYF	TGCGCCAGCAGCTTGGTTTTAGGGGGCACAGATACGCAGTATTTT
few	-	TRBV20-1	TRBJ1-1	CSAKQSVNTEAFF	TGCAGTGCTAAACAGTCTGTGAACACTGAAGCTTTCTTT
many	-	TRBV4-2	TRBJ2-1	CASSQDSRYNEQFF	TGTGCCAGCAGCCAAGATAGCCGTTACAATGAGCAGTTCTTC
few	-	TRBV29-1	TRBJ2-7	CSVEDLRAGRYEQYF	TGCAGCGTTGAAGATCTAAGGGCAGGGCGGTACGAGCAGTACTTC
-	TRBD1	TRBV27	TRBJ1-6	CASSFSQGASSPPHF	TGTGCCAGCAGTTTCTCTCAGGGGGCGAGTTCACCCCCCCACTTT
once	TRBD1	TRBV20-1	TRBJ1-5	CSAKRQGPQPQHF	TGCAGTGCAAAAAGACAGGGCCCCCAGCCCCAGCATTTT
-	-	TRBV12-3/TRBV12-4	TRBJ2-7	CASSSDTASSYEQYF	TGTGCCAGCAGCTCCGACACTGCGAGCTCCTACGAGCAGTACTTC
few	-	TRBV3-1	TRBJ1-2	CASSQGTPSYGYTF	TGTGCCAGCAGCCAAGGGACGCCTTCGTATGGCTACACCTTC
few	-	TRBV4-1	TRBJ1-2	CASSQGNLNYGYTF	TGCGCCAGCAGCCAAGGCAACCTTAACTATGGCTACACCTTC
-	-	TRBV4-2	TRBJ2-6	CASSQDSGTFLTF	TGTGCCAGCAGCCAAGATTCGGGCACCTTCCTGACTTTC
-	-	TRBV20-1	TRBJ2-1	CSVHFAGEQFF	TGCAGTGTACATTTTGCGGGTGAGCAGTTCTTC
-	-	TRBV5-1	TRBJ2-2	CASSFLRSGNTGELFF	TGCGCCAGCAGCTTCCTCCGTAGCGGGAACACCGGGGAGCTGTTTTTT
-	TRBD2	TRBV2	TRBJ2-3	CASSSGSTDTRYF	TGTGCCAGCTCTAGCGGGAGCACAGATACGCGGTATTTT
few	-	TRBV20-1	TRBJ1-5	CSARYSYQPQHF	TGCAGTGCTAGGTATAGTTATCAGCCCCAGCATTTT
few	TRBD2	TRBV20-1	TRBJ2-3	CSAREPPSSGGTDTQYF	TGCAGTGCTAGAGAGCCCCCATCTAGCGGGGGCACAGATACGCAGTATTTT
many	TRBD2	TRBV29-1	TRBJ2-5	CSLRRLAGNMETQYF	TGCAGCTTGAGGAGGCTAGCGGGGAATATGGAGACCCAGTACTTC
-	-	TRBV5-1	TRBJ2-5	CASSPFSGPQETQYF	TGCGCCAGCAGCCCTTTTAGCGGTCCCCAAGAGACCCAGTACTTC
-	-	TRBV14	TRBJ2-7	CASSQDRRLEQYF	TGTGCCAGCAGCCAAGATAGGAGGTTAGAGCAGTACTTC
many	-	TRBV29-1	TRBJ2-1	CSVEDSTRSYNEQFF	TGCAGCGTTGAAGACTCCACCCGCTCCTACAATGAGCAGTTCTTC
many	-	TRBV7-9	TRBJ1-5	CASSLPRVSNQPQHF	TGTGCCAGCAGCTTACCCAGGGTAAGCAATCAGCCCCAGCATTTT
-	-	TRBV20-1	TRBJ2-3	CSARDLATDTQYF	TGCAGTGCTAGAGATCTAGCCACAGATACGCAGTATTTT
-	TRBD2	TRBV4-2	TRBJ2-5	CASSQPGGETQYF	TGTGCCAGCAGCCAACCGGGAGGAGAGACCCAGTACTTC
few	TRBD1	TRBV3-1	TRBJ2-3	CASSPVGQGYPHTDTQYF	TGTGCCAGCAGCCCGGTGGGACAGGGGTACCCACACACAGATACGCAGTATTTT
-	-	TRBV11-2	TRBJ2-1	CASSPQLPDRSYNEQFF	TGTGCCAGCAGCCCTCAATTGCCGGACCGCTCCTACAATGAGCAGTTCTTC
-	-	TRBV6-1	TRBJ2-7	CASSGRGLARYEQYF	TGTGCCAGCAGTGGGCGAGGGCTAGCGCGGTACGAGCAGTACTTC
many	TRBD1	TRBV5-1	TRBJ1-5	CASSPTGYSNQPQHF	TGTGCCAGCAGTCCGACAGGGTATAGCAATCAGCCCCAGCATTTT
few	TRBD2	TRBV29-1	TRBJ2-4	CSVEDRAGGFDIQYF	TGCAGCGTTGAAGATCGGGCGGGGGGTTTTGACATTCAGTACTTC
once	-	TRBV27	TRBJ1-1	CASSLDSSYTEAFF	TGTGCCAGCAGTTTAGACAGTTCATACACTGAAGCTTTCTTT
-	-	TRBV7-9	TRBJ1-1	CASSLSDTNTEAFF	TGTGCCAGCAGCTTAAGCGACACAAACACTGAAGCTTTCTTT
few	TRBD1	TRBV12-3/TRBV12-4	TRBJ1-2	CASSSQGAFYGYTF	TGTGCCAGCAGTTCACAGGGGGCGTTCTATGGCTACACCTTC
few	-	TRBV9	TRBJ2-3	CASSVDFGVRTDTQYF	TGTGCCAGCAGCGTAGATTTCGGGGTGCGCACAGATACGCAGTATTTT
many	TRBD1	TRBV10-3	TRBJ1-2	CASEGQSDGYTF	TGTGCCAGCGAGGGACAGTCCGATGGCTACACCTTC
few	TRBD2	TRBV5-1	TRBJ2-1	CASSLTGGPGNEQFF	TGCGCCAGCAGCTTGACGGGGGGGCCGGGCAATGAGCAGTTCTTC
-	-	TRBV20-1	TRBJ2-5	CRVTGGETQYF	TGCAGGGTAACCGGGGGAGAGACCCAGTACTTC
few	TRBD2	TRBV10-3	TRBJ2-1	CAISEWGLAGFNEQFF	TGTGCCATCAGTGAGTGGGGACTAGCGGGGTTCAATGAGCAGTTCTTC
-	-	TRBV10-3	TRBJ1-1	CAISAWTNTEAFF	TGTGCCATCAGTGCCTGGACAAACACTGAAGCTTTCTTT
-	-	TRBV20-1	TRBJ2-3	CSARETAGDTQYF	TGCAGTGCTAGAGAGACTGCGGGGGATACGCAGTATTTT
once	TRBD1	TRBV13	TRBJ2-1	CASSLEGTGGIQETQFF	TGTGCCAGCAGCTTAGAGGGGACAGGGGGCATCCAAGAGACCCAGTTCTTC
few	-	TRBV15	TRBJ1-1	CATSRNFQGNTEAFF	TGTGCCACCAGCAGAAATTTCCAGGGGAACACTGAAGCTTTCTTT
-	-	TRBV7-7	TRBJ2-3	CASSLGTQFTDTQYF	TGTGCTAGCAGCTTAGGGACTCAATTCACAGATACGCAGTATTTT
-	TRBD1	TRBV9	TRBJ1-2	CASSVDPRQGARYGYTF	TGTGCCAGCAGCGTAGATCCGCGACAGGGAGCCCGCTATGGCTACACCTTC
few	-	TRBV6-5	TRBJ2-1	CASREGGTNNEQFF	TGTGCCAGCAGAGAAGGGGGGACCAACAATGAGCAGTTCTTC
-	-	TRBV27	TRBJ1-1	CASSLSGRRLMNTEAFF	TGTGCCAGCAGTTTATCCGGTCGAAGACTGATGAACACTGAAGCTTTCTTT
-	-	TRBV6-5	TRBJ2-7	CASSYFPGPPYEQYF	TGTGCCAGCAGTTACTTTCCGGGACCTCCCTACGAGCAGTACTTC
few	-	TRBV7-2	TRBJ2-3	CASSPAGRRTDTQYF	TGTGCCAGCAGCCCCGCAGGGCGCCGCACAGATACGCAGTATTTT
few	-	TRBV12-3/TRBV12-4	TRBJ2-1	CASSVSGMASPYNEQFF	TGTGCCAGCAGTGTCTCCGGCATGGCCTCTCCCTACAATGAGCAGTTCTTC
-	-	TRBV6-6	TRBJ1-5	CASTPQSQGQPQHF	TGTGCCAGCACCCCACAATCACAGGGTCAGCCCCAGCATTTT
-	-	TRBV6-2/TRBV6-3	TRBJ1-1	CASSRTAETFF	TGTGCCAGCAGTCGGACGGCGGAAACTTTCTTT